One sample yielded the 7 T cell receptor beta chains listed below, sequenced in a study of blood T cells in healthy people across ages. A second 7 to 11 cycle PCR used barcoded and J-beta primers. In TCRdb, the 5' RACE reads were re-called with MiXCR into one record per CDR3 protein. The sample holds about 1.1 million distinct CDR3 sequences, 35% to 45% seen once. Sequenced input: blood. These TCRs come from a young man in good health.

This clonotype showed up just a few times. The chain is built from TRBV6-2 or TRBV6-3 and TRBJ1-5; maybe TRBD1 (5 bases). This CDR3 has 14 amino acids. From germline, CDR1 is MNHEY and CDR2 SVGEGT. The germline V and J ends were trimmed by 2 bases and 9 bases, with 14 bases remaining between them. Here the CDR3 DNA reads TGTGCCAGCAGTTACGCGCAGGGCGCAGGGCCCCAGCATTTT. Protein: CASSYAQGAGPQHF.

This clonotype was seen a handful of times. V gene TRBV3-1 combines with J gene TRBJ1-2; no clear D. Trimming left V 0 bases short and J 7 bases short, with 9 bases between. Germline lookup yields CDR1 LGHDT and CDR2 YNNKEL (reference sequence). This CDR3 contains 13 residues. The chain's CDR3 is CASSQDQKSGYTF. CDR3 coding DNA: TGTGCCAGCAGCCAAGATCAGAAGTCTGGCTACACCTTC.

This clonotype has a handful of counts. J is TRBJ2-3 and V is TRBV5-8; D remains unclear. V was shortened by 4 bases and J by 8 bases, with 11 bases between the two germline ends. Germline V gene sequence: CDR1 SGHTS, CDR2 YDEGEE. The CDR3 consists of 12 residues. DNA for the CDR3: TGTGCCAGCAGCCCCCCGGGCCCTACGCAGTATTTT. Translation: CASSPPGPTQYF.

This chain links TRBV27 with TRBJ2-7, with TRBD1 identical over 7 bases. The J call could be wrong; TRBJ2-5 is a better fit for the DNA end. Germline CDR1 reads MNHEY; CDR2 reads SMNVEV (reference sequence). The CDR3 spans 13 residues. CDR3 sequence reads: CASSRQGTGTQYF. CDR3 coding DNA: TGTGCCAGCAGCCGACAGGGTACGGGGACCCAGTACTTC.

This clonotype has ten or more counts. V gene TRBV4-3 combines with J gene TRBJ1-4; 7 bases agree with TRBD1. Germline V gene lookup returns CDR1 LGHNA and CDR2 YSLEER. This CDR3 is built from 17 residues. V was pared by 1 base and J by 4 bases, with 9 bases of the junction left unmatched. DNA of the CDR3: TGCGCCAGCAGCCAAGGGACCTCGACAGGGCATAATGAAAAACTGTTTTTT. Translating it yields CASSQGTSTGHNEKLFF.

The CDR3 DNA reads TGCAGCGTTGAATCAGGGGTCAATCAGCCCCAGCATTTT. Translating gives CSVESGVNQPQHF. J is TRBJ1-5 and V is TRBV29-1; tentatively, D is TRBD1 (6 bases). V shed 2 bases and J shed 3 bases, with 8 bases lying between them. Germline V gene data show CDR1 as SQVTM and CDR2 as ANQGSEA. The CDR3 spans 13 residues.

This clonotype was seen many times. The V gene is TRBV20-1, the J gene TRBJ2-7; 7 bases match TRBD1. V shed 6 bases and J 2 bases; nucleotides not matched to a gene: 7. The CDR3 is made up of 13 amino acids. The germline V gene has CDR1 DFQATT and CDR2 SNEGSKA (reference sequence). CDR3 sequence reads: CSAVGTETYEQYF. The CDR3 nucleotides are TGCAGTGCCGTAGGGACAGAAACCTACGAGCAGTACTTC.